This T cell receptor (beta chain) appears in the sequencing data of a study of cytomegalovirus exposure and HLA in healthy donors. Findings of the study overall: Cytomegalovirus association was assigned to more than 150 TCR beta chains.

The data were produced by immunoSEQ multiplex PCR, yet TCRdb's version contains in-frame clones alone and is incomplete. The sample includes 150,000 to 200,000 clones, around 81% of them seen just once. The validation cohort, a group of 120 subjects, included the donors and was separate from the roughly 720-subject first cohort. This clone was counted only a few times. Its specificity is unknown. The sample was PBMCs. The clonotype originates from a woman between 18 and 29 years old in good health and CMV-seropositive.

CDR3 region: CASSLGTSGGAVDTQYF. CDR3 DNA sequence: TGTGCCAGCAGCTTGGGTACTAGCGGGGGGGCCGTAGATACGCAGTATTTT. V and J are TRBV5-5 and TRBJ2-3; 13 nucleotides match TRBD2. V dropped 0 bases and J dropped 5; count of bases not matched to a gene: 6. The V gene's germline CDR1 is SGHKS and CDR2 YYEKEE (reference sequence). The CDR3 has 17 residues. The variable domain in full, with the rest retrieved from reference TRBV5-5 and TRBJ2-3, is DAGVTQSPTHLIKTRGQQVTLRCSPISGHKSVSWYQQVLGQGPQFIFQYYEKEERGRGNFPDRFSARQFPNYSSELNVNALLLGDSALYLCASSLGTSGGAVDTQYFGPGTRLTVL.